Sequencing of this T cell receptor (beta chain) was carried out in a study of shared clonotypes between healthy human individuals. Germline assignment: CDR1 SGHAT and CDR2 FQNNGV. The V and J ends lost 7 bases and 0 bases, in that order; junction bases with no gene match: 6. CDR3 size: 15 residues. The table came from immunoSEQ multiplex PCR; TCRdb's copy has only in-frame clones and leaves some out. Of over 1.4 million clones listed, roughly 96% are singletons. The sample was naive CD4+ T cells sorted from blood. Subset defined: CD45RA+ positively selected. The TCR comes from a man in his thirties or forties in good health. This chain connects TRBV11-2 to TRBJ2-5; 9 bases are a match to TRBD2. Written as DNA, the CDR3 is TGTGCCAGCACCCCGACTAGCGGACACCAAGAGACCCAGTACTTC. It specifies CASTPTSGHQETQYF.